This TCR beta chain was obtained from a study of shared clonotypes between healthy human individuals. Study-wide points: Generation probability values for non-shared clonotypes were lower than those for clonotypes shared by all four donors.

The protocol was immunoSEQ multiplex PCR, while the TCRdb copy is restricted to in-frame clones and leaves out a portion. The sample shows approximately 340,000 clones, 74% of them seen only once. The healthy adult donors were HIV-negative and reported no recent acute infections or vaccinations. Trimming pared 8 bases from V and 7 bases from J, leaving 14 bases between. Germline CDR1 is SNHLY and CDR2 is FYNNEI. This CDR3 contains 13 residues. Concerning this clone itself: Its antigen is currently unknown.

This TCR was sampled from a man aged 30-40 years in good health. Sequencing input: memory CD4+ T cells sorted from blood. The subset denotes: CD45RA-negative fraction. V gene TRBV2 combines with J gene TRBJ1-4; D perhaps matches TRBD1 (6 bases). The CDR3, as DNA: TGTGCCAGCGGGCCCACAGGGAGTGAAAAACTGTTTTTT. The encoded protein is CASGPTGSEKLFF.